This TCR beta chain appears in the sequencing data of a study of sequential checkpoint blockade in melanoma (dated by TCRdb to the late 2010s). About the investigation overall: Patients were assigned by 1:1 randomization to either first-line nivolumab followed by ipilimumab (arm A) or ipilimumab followed by nivolumab (arm B). Maintenance nivolumab came after each of the two trial sequences. Findings and caveats that apply to the study as a whole: Larger, independent patient cohorts are needed to validate the response-prediction model that combines TCR metrics and mutation burden.

TCRbeta CDR3 regions were immunosequenced from genomic DNA with the immunoSEQ Assay. Before high-throughput sequencing, the genomic DNA was amplified using bias-controlled multiplex PCR. Per the authors' processing: To quantify the absolute abundance of each unique TCRbeta CDR3 region, the sequences were collapsed and filtered. Clonality, defined as 1 minus Pielou's evenness, was calculated using only productive rearrangements. Clones with significantly greater frequencies in on-treatment versus baseline samples were identified using a previously published method. TCRdb obtained this table from immuneACCESS and retained in-frame rearrangements with V and J assigned. These tables miss some clones; where compared with another copy, unresolved V genes account for less than half of the shortfall, and the remainder is unexplained. The V and J calls and the clone size are those of that table, but D and trimming were determined from the DNA. Here the sample has roughly 30,000 clones; more than 80% occur a single time. The ten largest clones add up to roughly 17% of the sample.

CDR3 length: 13 amino acids, cysteine to phenylalanine. The read is trimmed to its CDR3 DNA, 39 bases read in frame from base 1. Relative to germline, V is missing 7 bases and J is missing 9 bases, with 10 bases of the junction outside any gene match. The germline V gene provides CDR1 SQVTM and CDR2 ANQGSEA. On this clone itself: Its antigen remains unidentified. The input lacks base qualities; no much larger clone sits a single base away.

Taken with the paper, the label for treatment or condition translates to: randomized to nivolumab then ipilimumab (arm A) or the reverse (arm B). No trial patient had received prior DNA-damaging chemotherapy. A FACS Aria II flow cytometer was used to sort live CD3+CD8+ cells that were negative for CD19 and CD56 from thawed PBMCs. The samples were obtained from melanoma patients enrolled in CheckMate 064, an open-label, randomized phase II trial testing sequential checkpoint blockade. Peripheral blood mononuclear cells were collected by leukapheresis, purified using Ficoll-Paque, and frozen in human serum containing 10% DMSO. Purity of sorted blood CD3+CD8+ cells was verified at >95% immediately after sorting, followed by DNA extraction.

The receptor was isolated from a human donor with melanoma. Sequenced here: CD8+ T cells sorted from blood (inferred from file names), sampled from a patient given nivolumab and ipilimumab in sequence. The chain is assembled from TRBV29-1 and TRBJ2-1, and 9 junctional nucleotides match TRBD2. The sequenced DNA is TGCAGCGGGGAGGGCGGGAGGGTCGCTGAGCAGTTCTTC. Its coded protein is CSGEGGRVAEQFF.